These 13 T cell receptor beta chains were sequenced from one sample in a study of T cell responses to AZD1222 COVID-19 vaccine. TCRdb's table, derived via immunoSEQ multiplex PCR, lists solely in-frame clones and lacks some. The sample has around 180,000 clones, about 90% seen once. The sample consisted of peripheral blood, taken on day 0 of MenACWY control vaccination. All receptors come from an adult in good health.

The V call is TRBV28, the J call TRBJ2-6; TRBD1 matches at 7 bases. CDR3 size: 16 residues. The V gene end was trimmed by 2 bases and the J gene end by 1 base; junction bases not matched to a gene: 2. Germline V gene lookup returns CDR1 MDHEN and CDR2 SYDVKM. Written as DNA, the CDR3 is TGTGCCAGCAGTTTAGGGACAGCATCTGGGGCCAACGTCCTGACTTTC. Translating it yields CASSLGTASGANVLTF. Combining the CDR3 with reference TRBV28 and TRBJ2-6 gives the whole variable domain DVKVTQSSRYLVKRTGEKVFLECVQDMDHENMFWYRQDPGLGLRLIYFSYDVKMKEKGDIPEGYSVSREKKERFSLILESASTNQTSMYLCASSLGTASGANVLTFGAGSRLTVL.

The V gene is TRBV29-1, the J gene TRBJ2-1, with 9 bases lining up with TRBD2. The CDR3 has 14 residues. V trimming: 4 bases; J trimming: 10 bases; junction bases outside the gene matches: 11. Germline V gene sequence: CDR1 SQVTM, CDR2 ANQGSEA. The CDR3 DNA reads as TGCAGCGTTGTTCCTAGCGGGGTAACCGTCGAGCAGTTCTTC. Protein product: CSVVPSGVTVEQFF.

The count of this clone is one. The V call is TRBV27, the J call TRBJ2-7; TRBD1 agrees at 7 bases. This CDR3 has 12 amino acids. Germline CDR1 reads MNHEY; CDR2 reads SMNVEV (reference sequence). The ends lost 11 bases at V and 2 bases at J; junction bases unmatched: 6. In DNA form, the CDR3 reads TGTGCCGTTTGGGACAGCCCCTACGAGCAGTACTTC. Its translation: CAVWDSPYEQYF.

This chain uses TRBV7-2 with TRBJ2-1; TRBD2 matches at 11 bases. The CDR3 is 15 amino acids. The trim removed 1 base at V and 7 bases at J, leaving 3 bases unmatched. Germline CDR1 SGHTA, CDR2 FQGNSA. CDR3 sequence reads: CASSLEGLAVNEQFF. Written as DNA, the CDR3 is TGTGCCAGCAGCTTAGAGGGACTAGCGGTAAATGAGCAGTTCTTC. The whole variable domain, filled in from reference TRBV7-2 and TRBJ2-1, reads GAGVSQSPSNKVTEKGKDVELRCDPISGHTALYWYRQSLGQGLEFLIYFQGNSAPDKSGLPSDRFSAERTGGSVSTLTIQRTQQEDSAVYLCASSLEGLAVNEQFFGPGTRLTVL.

This CDR3 is CASSVGSSYSYNEQFF. Written as DNA, the CDR3 is TGTGCCAGCAGCGTTGGTAGCAGCTACTCCTACAATGAGCAGTTCTTC. The chain recombines TRBV9 with TRBJ2-1, with D hard to call. The CDR3 loop spans 16 amino acids. Deletions cut 2 bases from V and 0 bases from J, with 12 bases between. CDR1 SGDLS and CDR2 YYNGEE come from the germline V gene.

Here the CDR3 DNA reads TGCGCCAGCAGCCAAGTTAGGTACACAGATACGCAGTATTTT. Translating gives CASSQVRYTDTQYF. This chain links TRBV4-3 with TRBJ2-3, with unresolved D. Trimming shortened V by 1 base and J by 2 bases, and 7 bases separated the two germline ends. The CDR3 length is 14 residues. Germline V gene lookup returns CDR1 LGHNA and CDR2 YSLEER.

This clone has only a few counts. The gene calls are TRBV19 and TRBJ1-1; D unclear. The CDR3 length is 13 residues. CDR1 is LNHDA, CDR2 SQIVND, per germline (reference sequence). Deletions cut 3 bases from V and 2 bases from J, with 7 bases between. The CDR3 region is CASSILGNTEAFF. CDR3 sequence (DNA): TGTGCCAGTAGTATTTTGGGTAACACTGAAGCTTTCTTT.

The CDR3 spells CASSATPSSTNEKLFF. CDR3 nucleotide sequence: TGTGCCAGCAGCGCGACACCATCTTCAACTAATGAAAAACTGTTTTTT. The V gene is TRBV5-4, the J gene TRBJ1-4; D unclear. Germline CDR1 and CDR2: SGHNT and YYREEE (reference sequence). This CDR3 comprises 16 residues. Trimming stripped 4 bases from V and 0 bases from J, with 13 bases between.

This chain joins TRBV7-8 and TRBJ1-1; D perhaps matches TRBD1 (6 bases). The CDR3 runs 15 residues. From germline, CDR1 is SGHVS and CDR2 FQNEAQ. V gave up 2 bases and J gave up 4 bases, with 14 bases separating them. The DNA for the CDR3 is TGTGCCAGCAGCTTATCCGGCAGGGGAGGCACTGAAGCTTTCTTT. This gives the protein CASSLSGRGGTEAFF.

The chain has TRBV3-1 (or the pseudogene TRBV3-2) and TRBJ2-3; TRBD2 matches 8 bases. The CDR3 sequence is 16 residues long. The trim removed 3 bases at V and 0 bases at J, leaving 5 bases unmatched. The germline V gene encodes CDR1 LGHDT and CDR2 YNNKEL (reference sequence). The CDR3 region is CASSQDQRGSTDTQYF. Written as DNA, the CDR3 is TGTGCCAGCAGCCAGGACCAGCGGGGGAGCACAGATACGCAGTATTTT.

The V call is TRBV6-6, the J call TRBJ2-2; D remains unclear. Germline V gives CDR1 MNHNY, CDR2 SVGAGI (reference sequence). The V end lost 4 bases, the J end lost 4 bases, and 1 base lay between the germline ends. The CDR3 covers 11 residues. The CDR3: CASSSTGELFF. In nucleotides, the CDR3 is TGTGCCAGCAGTTCCACCGGGGAGCTGTTTTTT.

DNA for the CDR3: TGTGCCAGCAGCCCGGGCGTGCACACGGTCTACGAGCAGTACTTC. This codes for CASSPGVHTVYEQYF. The chain uses TRBV9 and TRBJ2-7; D gene ambiguous. This CDR3 contains 15 residues. Trimming left V 4 bases short and J 3 bases short, with 17 bases between. The germline V gene encodes CDR1 SGDLS and CDR2 YYNGEE.

CDR3 residues: CASSLAGYTEAFF. As DNA, the CDR3 is TGCGCCAGCAGCTTGGCTGGATACACTGAAGCTTTCTTT. The J gene is TRBJ1-1, the V gene TRBV5-1, with D unresolved. The germline V and J ends were trimmed by 0 bases and 3 bases, with 6 bases remaining between them. The length of the CDR3 is 13 residues. Germline assignment: CDR1 SGHRS and CDR2 YFSETQ.